These T cell receptor beta chains were read from a single sample in a study of metastatic and nonmetastatic thyroid tumors. TCRdb re-called the PCR reads with MiXCR. The sample yields 15,000 to 20,000 clones, roughly a fifth seen once. The material sequenced was adjacent normal tissue. The receptors originated from a female donor with papillary thyroid cancer or a benign thyroid nodule (not recorded which). Some clones in this sample may be carry-over from other donors' samples. The CDR3 runs from the conserved cysteine through the conserved F or W. The D gene is left open where the match is weak. The size field is filled for only some rows; it gives once, few, many or a size class.

D gene,J gene,V gene,clone size,CDR3 protein,CDR3 DNA
TRBD1,TRBJ2-2,TRBV12-3/TRBV12-4,.,CASSRTGNTGELFF,TGTGCCAGCAGCCGGACAGGGAACACCGGGGAGCTGTTTTTT
.,TRBJ2-3,TRBV12-3/TRBV12-4,few,CASSLLPADTQYF,TGTGCCAGCTCTCTATTGCCCGCAGATACGCAGTATTTT
.,TRBJ1-3,TRBV2,many,CASSVGLRYSGNTIYF,TGTGCCAGCAGTGTCGGCCTTCGCTACTCTGGAAACACCATATATTTT
.,TRBJ2-7,TRBV5-1,few,CASSLQGQATYEQYF,TGCGCCAGCAGCTTGCAGGGTCAAGCCACCTACGAGCAGTACTTC
.,TRBJ2-2,TRBV5-8,few,CASSLIPGELFF,TGTGCCAGCAGCCTTATCCCCGGGGAGCTGTTTTTT
.,TRBJ2-5,TRBV6-1,.,CASSLEERETQYF,TGTGCCAGCAGCCTCGAGGAGCGGGAGACCCAGTACTTC
.,TRBJ2-3,TRBV20-1,.,CSARGTIVGDTQYF,TGCAGTGCTAGAGGGACTATCGTTGGCGATACGCAGTATTTT
TRBD1,TRBJ1-1,TRBV20-1,.,CSAPDRAREAFF,TGCAGTGCCCCGGACAGGGCCCGAGAAGCTTTCTTT
.,TRBJ2-7,TRBV28,few,CASSPGVLLREQYF,TGTGCCAGCTCCCCCGGGGTCCTCTTGCGCGAGCAGTACTTC
TRBD1,TRBJ2-7,TRBV24-1,few,CATSDQGQDYEQYF,TGTGCCACCAGTGATCAGGGACAGGACTACGAGCAGTACTTC
TRBD2,TRBJ2-7,TRBV6-6,many,CASSYSTSGIGEQYF,TGTGCCAGCAGTTACTCGACTAGCGGGATCGGAGAGCAGTACTTC
TRBD2,TRBJ2-1,TRBV5-1,.,CASSLARGVLDEQFF,TGCGCCAGCAGCTTGGCGCGGGGGGTCTTGGATGAGCAGTTCTTC
.,TRBJ2-5,TRBV7-2,.,CASSLGGLPKETQYF,TGTGCCAGCAGCCTTGGGGGGCTTCCAAAAGAGACCCAGTACTTC
.,TRBJ1-2,TRBV28,many,CASSLTLSGGYTF,TGTGCCAGCAGCCTCACCCTGTCTGGTGGCTACACCTTC
TRBD2,TRBJ2-3,TRBV3-1,.,CASSRGLAGGSRTDTQYF,TGTGCCAGCAGCCGGGGACTAGCGGGGGGCTCCAGGACAGATACGCAGTATTTT
.,TRBJ1-2,TRBV5-1,few,CASSLLDSSYGYTF,TGCGCCAGCAGCTTGCTTGACAGCAGCTATGGCTACACCTTC
TRBD2,TRBJ2-1,TRBV20-1,.,CSARKRGLAVYNEQFF,TGCAGTGCTAGGAAAAGGGGACTAGCGGTCTACAATGAGCAGTTCTTC
.,TRBJ1-1,TRBV9,.,CASSDNRSPEAFF,TGTGCCAGCAGCGACAACCGCTCGCCAGAGGCTTTCTTT
.,TRBJ2-2,TRBV6-1,few,CASRTNPTGELFF,TGTGCCAGCAGGACTAACCCCACCGGGGAGCTGTTTTTT
.,TRBJ1-5,TRBV19,.,CASSIESTFNQPQHF,TGTGCCAGTAGTATAGAGAGCACGTTTAATCAGCCCCAGCATTTT
TRBD1,TRBJ2-7,TRBV5-1,.,CASSLGQGAYEQYF,TGCGCCAGCAGCTTAGGACAGGGGGCCTACGAGCAGTACTTC
.,TRBJ2-5,TRBV20-1,few,CSARDQGWETQYF,TGCAGTGCTAGAGATCAAGGTTGGGAGACCCAGTACTTC
.,TRBJ1-2,TRBV28,many,CASSPMGENYGYTF,TGTGCCAGCAGTCCCATGGGGGAGAACTATGGCTACACCTTC
TRBD2,TRBJ2-2,TRBV7-8,few,CATPRTSGRNTGELFF,TGTGCCACCCCGAGGACTAGCGGGAGGAACACCGGGGAGCTGTTTTTT
TRBD1,TRBJ1-1,TRBV4-1,few,CASSRTGDNTEAFF,TGCGCCAGCAGCCGAACAGGGGATAACACTGAAGCTTTCTTT
TRBD1,TRBJ1-1,TRBV7-6,.,CASSPGQETNTEAFF,TGTGCCAGCAGCCCGGGACAGGAGACGAACACTGAAGCTTTCTTT
.,TRBJ2-3,TRBV2,.,CASSEAASTDTQYF,TGTGCCAGCAGTGAAGCTGCTAGCACAGATACGCAGTATTTT
TRBD2,TRBJ2-1,TRBV7-8,few,CASSPTHGGLTVF,TGTGCCAGCAGCCCCACACATGGGGGACTAACGGTCTTC
TRBD1,TRBJ1-2,TRBV6-5,.,CASSSYRGSGGYTF,TGTGCCAGCAGTTCCTACAGGGGGTCTGGTGGCTACACCTTC
.,TRBJ2-3,TRBV7-9,.,CASSLDDMDTQYF,TGTGCCAGCAGCTTAGACGACATGGATACGCAGTATTTT
TRBD2,TRBJ2-7,TRBV5-1,.,CASSLAGTTTYEQYF,TGCGCCAGCAGCTTGGCAGGGACTACGACCTACGAGCAGTACTTC
.,TRBJ2-7,TRBV7-6,.,CASSPQLGLGSYEQYF,TGTGCCAGCAGCCCCCAGCTTGGTTTAGGGTCCTACGAGCAGTACTTC
TRBD1,TRBJ1-1,TRBV6-2/TRBV6-3,few,CASSWGQGIMNTEAFF,TGTGCCAGCAGTTGGGGACAGGGTATAATGAACACTGAAGCTTTCTTT
TRBD1,TRBJ2-2,TRBV5-1,.,CASSIEGNRGETGELFF,TGCGCCAGCAGCATAGAAGGAAACAGGGGAGAGACCGGGGAGCTGTTTTTT
.,TRBJ1-3,TRBV11-2,.,CASSPRKGSSGNTIYF,TGTGCCAGCAGCCCGAGGAAGGGGAGCTCTGGAAACACCATATATTTT
TRBD2,TRBJ2-7,TRBV6-1,few,CASSGDGGVAYEQYF,TGTGCCAGCAGTGGGGATGGGGGGGTCGCTTACGAGCAGTACTTC
.,TRBJ2-7,TRBV18,.,CASSPSRGYEQYF,TGTGCCAGCTCACCATCTCGAGGCTACGAGCAGTACTTC
TRBD2,TRBJ2-7,TRBV20-1,.,CSAMSGSSYEQYF,TGCAGTGCTATGAGCGGGAGTAGTTACGAGCAGTACTTC
.,TRBJ2-7,TRBV15,.,CATAGSYEQYF,TGTGCCACCGCGGGGTCCTACGAGCAGTACTTC
TRBD2,TRBJ2-3,TRBV6-1,many,CASIGETSAQYF,TGTGCCAGCATCGGAGAGACTAGCGCGCAGTATTTT
TRBD2,TRBJ2-3,TRBV4-2,few,CASKPLAGGPTDTQYF,TGTGCCAGCAAGCCACTAGCGGGAGGGCCTACAGATACGCAGTATTTT
.,TRBJ2-1,TRBV5-1,few,CASSLYTDRGNEQFF,TGCGCCAGCAGCTTGTACACGGATAGGGGCAATGAGCAGTTCTTC
TRBD1,TRBJ2-7,TRBV5-1,few,CASSGDRDRGYEQYF,TGCGCCAGCAGTGGGGACCGGGACAGGGGTTACGAGCAGTACTTC
.,TRBJ2-7,TRBV7-2,.,CASSLAGGAPSYEQYF,TGTGCCAGCAGCTTAGCAGGGGGGGCCCCCTCCTACGAGCAGTACTTC
TRBD2,TRBJ2-1,TRBV7-3,few,CASSPEGGRARSNEQFF,TGTGCCAGCAGCCCGGAGGGCGGGAGGGCCCGGTCCAATGAGCAGTTCTTC